These T cell receptor beta chains were read from a single sample in a study of blood T cell repertoires in COVID-19. TCRdb's copy holds only in-frame clones and misses some; the assay was immunoSEQ multiplex PCR. This table has 250,000 to 300,000 clones, 80% to 90% appearing once. The sample comprised peripheral blood. The receptors were sampled from a woman in her seventies with acute or convalescent COVID-19. Both conserved end residues are part of each CDR3. Rows give clone size only sometimes, using once, few, many, or a class for an expanded clone.

CDR3 length	clone size	V gene	J gene	CDR3 protein
18	NA	TRBV9	TRBJ2-5	CASSPPLAGGLRQETQYF
17	NA	TRBV6-1	TRBJ1-3	CASSEARDRGNRNTIYF
12	NA	TRBV19	TRBJ2-7	CATGTGDYEQYF
14	NA	TRBV9	TRBJ1-5	CASSVGFTNQPQHF
13	few	TRBV2	TRBJ1-2	CASSERGPWGYTF
15	NA	TRBV19	TRBJ1-1	CASSIGGSSHTEAFF
14	once	TRBV19	TRBJ1-1	CASSMGQRNTEAFF
14	NA	TRBV10-3	TRBJ1-1	CAIKAGRSDTEAFF
15	NA	TRBV21-1	TRBJ2-6	CASSNQGTGANVLTF
14	few	TRBV2	TRBJ1-5	CASSVQGREQPQHF
13	NA	TRBV16	TRBJ1-1	CASMQGWGTEAFF
15	NA	TRBV5-4	TRBJ1-2	CASSLGIDRRYGYTF
15	NA	TRBV18	TRBJ2-2	CASSPRQGNTGELFF
15	NA	TRBV3-1/TRBV3-2	TRBJ1-2	CASSLLGQGGYGYTF
16	NA	TRBV5-6	TRBJ1-2	CASSLGPGQIVYGYTF
14	NA	TRBV19	TRBJ2-2	CASRVRGTGGELFF
15	NA	TRBV7-9	TRBJ1-4	CASSPIGVGNEKLFF
16	NA	TRBV9	TRBJ2-3	CASSVTSGGDTDTQYF
15	NA	TRBV2	TRBJ2-6	CASSLTESGANVLTF
15	NA	TRBV5-1	TRBJ2-3	CASQVAGARTDTQYF
16	once	TRBV3-1/TRBV3-2	TRBJ1-6	CASSQGGTGRTSPLHF
16	few	TRBV4-1	TRBJ1-3	CASSQSERQGRNTIYF
15	NA	TRBV5-1	TRBJ1-1	CASSGGRGWDTEAFF
13	NA	TRBV3-1/TRBV3-2	TRBJ1-2	CASSQAPTDGYTF
15	NA	TRBV6-6	TRBJ2-2	CASRSTGAPTGELFF
11	NA	TRBV2	TRBJ1-1	CASIHRVGAFF
16	NA	TRBV6-4	TRBJ1-2	CASSPRARGTNYGYTF
16	NA	TRBV6-1	TRBJ1-2	CASSETSRTGHYGYTF
16	NA	TRBV19	TRBJ2-1	CASSPRGGKGGNEQFF
13	few	TRBV5-1	TRBJ1-1	CASSSGQAGEAFF
14	NA	TRBV19	TRBJ2-1	CASKGTGAYNEQFF
16	NA	TRBV3-1/TRBV3-2	TRBJ2-5	CASSLSGTSGGETQYF
15	NA	TRBV5-1	TRBJ2-1	CASSSFSGGGNEQFF
11	NA	TRBV10-3	TRBJ2-3	CAAWTGDTQYF
16	NA	TRBV9	TRBJ2-3	CASSPGQRGVIDTQYF
16	NA	TRBV5-1	TRBJ1-1	CASSFSSTGLNTEAFF
16	NA	TRBV3-1/TRBV3-2	TRBJ1-2	CASSHLWGGDGDGYTF
15	NA	TRBV7-8	TRBJ2-1	CASSSTRQGNNEQFF
16	NA	TRBV5-1	TRBJ2-7	CASSQGTWDRVYEQYF
16	NA	TRBV18	TRBJ1-1	CASSDLTAVLNTEAFF
12	NA	TRBV5-1	TRBJ1-1	CASSGTGIEAFF
13	NA	TRBV5-5	TRBJ1-2	CASRKQGSYGYTF
14	NA	TRBV6-5	TRBJ2-5	CASKSRGVTETQYF
16	NA	TRBV5-1	TRBJ2-5	CASSSLGGGRGETQYF
14	NA	TRBV10-3	TRBJ1-2	CASGGTVFNYGYTF